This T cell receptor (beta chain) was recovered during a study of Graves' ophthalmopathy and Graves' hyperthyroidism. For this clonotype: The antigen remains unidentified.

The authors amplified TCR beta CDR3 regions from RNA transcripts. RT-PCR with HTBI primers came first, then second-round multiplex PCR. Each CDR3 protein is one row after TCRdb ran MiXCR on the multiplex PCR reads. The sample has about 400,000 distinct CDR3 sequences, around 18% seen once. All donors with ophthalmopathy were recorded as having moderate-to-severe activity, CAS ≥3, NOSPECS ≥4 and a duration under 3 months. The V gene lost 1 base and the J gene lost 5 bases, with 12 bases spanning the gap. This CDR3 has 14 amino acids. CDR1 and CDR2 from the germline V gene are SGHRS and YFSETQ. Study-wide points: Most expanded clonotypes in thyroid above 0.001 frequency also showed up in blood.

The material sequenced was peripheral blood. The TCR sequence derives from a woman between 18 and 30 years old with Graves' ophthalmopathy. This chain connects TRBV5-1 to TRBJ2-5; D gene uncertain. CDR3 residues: CASSLSSKRETQYF. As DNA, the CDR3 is TGCGCCAGCAGCTTGTCATCCAAACGGGAGACCCAGTACTTC.